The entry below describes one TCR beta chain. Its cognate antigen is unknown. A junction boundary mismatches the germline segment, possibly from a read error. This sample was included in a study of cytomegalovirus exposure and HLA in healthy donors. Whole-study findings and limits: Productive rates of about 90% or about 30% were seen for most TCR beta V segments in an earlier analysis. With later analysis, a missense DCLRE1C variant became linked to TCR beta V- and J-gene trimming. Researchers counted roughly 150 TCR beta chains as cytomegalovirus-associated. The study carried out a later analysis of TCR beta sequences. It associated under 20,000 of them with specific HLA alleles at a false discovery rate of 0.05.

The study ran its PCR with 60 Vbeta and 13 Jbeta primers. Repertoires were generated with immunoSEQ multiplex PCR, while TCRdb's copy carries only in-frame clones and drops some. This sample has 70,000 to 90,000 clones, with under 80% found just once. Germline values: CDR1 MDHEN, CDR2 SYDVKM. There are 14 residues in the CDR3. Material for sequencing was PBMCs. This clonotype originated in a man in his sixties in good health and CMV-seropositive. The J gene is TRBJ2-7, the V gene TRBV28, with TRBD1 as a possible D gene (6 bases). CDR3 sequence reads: CASSLGAGKGEFHF. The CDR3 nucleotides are TGTGCCAGCAGTTTAGGCGCAGGAAAGGGGGAGTTCCACTTC. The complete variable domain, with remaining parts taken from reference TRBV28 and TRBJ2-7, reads DVKVTQSSRYLVKRTGEKVFLECVQDMDHENMFWYRQDPGLGLRLIYFSYDVKMKEKGDIPEGYSVSREKKERFSLILESASTNQTSMYLCASSLGAGKGEFHFGPGTRLTVT.